The source of this T cell receptor (beta chain) is a study of monozygotic twins with inflammatory bowel disease. Germline CDR1 DFQATT, CDR2 SNEGSKA (reference sequence). The CDR3 spans 12 residues. With the 5' RACE reads reprocessed, TCRdb shows one record per CDR3 protein and no DNA. This sample's table has approximately 400,000 distinct CDR3 sequences. This receptor was obtained from a human donor with ulcerative colitis or Crohn's disease, or a healthy co-twin of an affected twin (not recorded which). The chain has TRBV20-1 and TRBJ2-3. What was sequenced was blood. CDR3: CSASLYTDTQYF.